This T cell receptor (beta chain) was documented in a study of CD8+ T cells in alopecia areata. Study-wide background: Severity among treated patients was scored by the percentage of scalp area affected. Study results and caveats: The study found tofacitinib significantly decreased scalp clonality and expanded CD8+ clones among the top 100. Many expanded lesional clones stayed in scalp and blood while on tofacitinib.

Germline V gene sequence: CDR1 SGHNT, CDR2 YYREEE (reference sequence). Losses at the gene ends were 4 bases for V and 4 bases for J; bases not matched to a gene: 4. The CDR3 sequence is 13 residues long. As the sequencing template, cDNA was produced by extracting RNA and reverse transcribing it. Clones were read by immunoSEQ multiplex PCR, and TCRdb kept only the in-frame ones, dropping some. Here the sample spans about 140,000 clones, about 88% being singletons. Details on this clone: The antigen is unknown.

Described treatment: oral pan-JAK inhibitor, 5-10 mg twice daily. The V call is TRBV5-4, the J call TRBJ1-1, with 7 bases lining up with TRBD1. This TCR was recovered from a human donor with alopecia areata. Source: CD8+ T cells sorted from blood, taken at week 4, from a patient treated with tofacitinib. The DNA of the CDR3 is TGTGCCAGCAGCGACAGGGTGGCCACTGAAGCTTTCTTT. It specifies CASSDRVATEAFF.